This is a list of T cell receptor beta chains from one sample in a study of T cell changes during pregnancy in multiple sclerosis. Sequenced by immunoSEQ multiplex PCR; TCRdb stores in-frame clones only, minus some. The sample has tens of thousands of clones, 75% to 95% seen once; the top ten hold roughly 6.1%. Sequenced material: CD8+ T cells from peripheral blood mononuclear cells, taken in the second trimester of pregnancy. These receptors came from a female donor with multiple sclerosis, enrolled in a pregnancy study. Both conserved end residues are trimmed from each CDR3. Fields, in order: J gene, V gene, CDR3 protein.

TRBJ1-4 | TRBV5-8 | ASSLEGQVTTNEKLF
TRBJ1-2 | TRBV30 | AWSRASEGYT
TRBJ1-5 | TRBV4-2 | ASSFDQTGAYQPQH
TRBJ2-5 | TRBV15 | ATSHDRDQETQY
TRBJ2-1 | TRBV7-8 | ASSLSRSDRDKF
TRBJ2-7 | TRBV5-6 | ASSLVAAPHEQY
TRBJ1-1 | TRBV7-9 | ASSSRNTEAF
TRBJ2-5 | TRBV27 | ASSYLAGGQETQY
TRBJ2-2 | TRBV6-4 | ASSDSAGNTGELF
TRBJ2-7 | TRBV13 | ASSPRQGSEQY
TRBJ2-1 | TRBV6-6 | ASSYGGEQF
TRBJ2-5 | TRBV7-6 | ASSPNPLIAGGGETQY
TRBJ2-7 | TRBV4-3 | ASSQDGTSREQY
TRBJ2-3 | TRBV29-1 | SVGASGAVGTQY
TRBJ1-4 | TRBV28 | ASSFVWGTNEKLF
TRBJ2-7 | TRBV10-2 | ASSEPSGAYEQY
TRBJ1-2 | TRBV7-3 | ASSPKPIGTGRDYGYT
TRBJ1-2 | TRBV7-8 | ASSPRGGYGYT
TRBJ2-7 | TRBV7-9 | ASSFRTGSSYEQY
TRBJ2-7 | TRBV12-5 | ASGLSPRREGPIEQY
TRBJ1-2 | TRBV7-9 | ASSLEGAPYGYT
TRBJ2-7 | TRBV19 | ASSPSGVPYEQY
TRBJ1-4 | TRBV19 | ASGEFGVRNEKLF
TRBJ1-5 | TRBV6-1 | ASSETINQPQH
TRBJ2-2 | TRBV29-1 | SVEDGRTQTGELF
TRBJ2-7 | TRBV4-3 | ASSQEAQATYEQY
TRBJ1-2 | TRBV9 | ASSVAGTGYYGYT
TRBJ1-3 | TRBV6-1 | ASSAQDSGNTIY
TRBJ2-1 | TRBV25-1 | ASSGLLPLAGGDDEQF
TRBJ1-4 | TRBV9 | ASSRRDRGLFDEKLF
TRBJ2-2 | TRBV6-6 | ASKRDRGPRTGELF
TRBJ1-1 | TRBV27 | ASTPLPPGGGEAF
TRBJ1-2 | TRBV7-9 | ASSQGTGPYGYT
TRBJ2-6 | TRBV4-1 | ASSFGQGAIVSGANVLT
TRBJ2-7 | TRBV19 | ASSGQGAEQY
TRBJ1-1 | TRBV19 | ASSLQGARTEAF
TRBJ2-3 | TRBV27 | ASSPGTSGGRDTQY
TRBJ2-5 | TRBV6-1 | ASRAGVLGQETQY
TRBJ2-7 | TRBV18 | ASSPVFPGRHEQY
TRBJ2-1 | TRBV7-2 | ASSPRDTYNEQF
TRBJ2-7 | TRBV27 | ASRALGGPYEQY
TRBJ2-1 | TRBV5-6 | ASSLASSWNEQF
TRBJ1-1 | TRBV5-1 | ASSDDSLNTEAF
TRBJ1-2 | TRBV2 | ASRGTAYGYT
TRBJ2-3 | TRBV4-3 | ASSQDGGVRTTDTQY
TRBJ1-1 | TRBV7-3 | ASSYRTDEAF
TRBJ2-1 | TRBV27 | ASSSWLEIRSNEQF
TRBJ2-3 | TRBV9 | ASRATSGGDHTQY
TRBJ1-1 | TRBV5-6 | ASSVLALNTEAF
TRBJ1-1 | TRBV21-1 | ASSKNKSGQGSSTEAF
TRBJ2-3 | TRBV7-3 | ASSPDSDGDTQY
TRBJ1-1 | TRBV4-2 | ASSQGTGTEAF